This TCR beta chain was observed in a study of immune heterogeneity within non-small cell lung tumors. In the study overall: The tumor set comprised several squamous cell carcinomas and over eight non-squamous carcinomas (plus 1 not otherwise specified).

Genomic DNA from bulk tumor acted as the template, and about 600 ng was loaded per sample. Multiple biopsies spaced far apart were taken from each primary tumor during surgery. Patients went through curative surgery, and their non-small cell lung cancer was untreated and newly diagnosed. Study outcomes and limitations: Patients largely differed in their high-frequency T-cell receptor beta clonotypes. Local T-cell clonality tracked local tumor mutational burden; the correlation was moderate but significant (R roughly 0.33).

Amplification of TCR beta CDR3 was performed by multiplex PCR with 32 V and 13 J primers. MiXCR, run by TCRdb on the multiplex PCR reads, gives a single entry per CDR3 protein. Counted here are about 21,000 distinct CDR3 sequences, 25% to 30% occurring once; the ten biggest clones make up roughly 4.3%. CDR3 length: 13 residues. CDR1 and CDR2 from the germline V gene are MNHNS and SASEGT. V lost 5 bases to trimming and J lost 0 bases, with 7 bases between them. This clonotype has only a few counts. What it binds is unknown. The TCR originated in a man aged 40-49 years with non-small cell lung cancer. This rearrangement joins TRBV6-1 to TRBJ1-1; D uncertain. Sequencing was done on a sample of lung tumor tissue. The DNA for the CDR3 is TGTGCCAGCAGTCCTCAGATGAACACTGAAGCTTTCTTT. Amino acids: CASSPQMNTEAFF.